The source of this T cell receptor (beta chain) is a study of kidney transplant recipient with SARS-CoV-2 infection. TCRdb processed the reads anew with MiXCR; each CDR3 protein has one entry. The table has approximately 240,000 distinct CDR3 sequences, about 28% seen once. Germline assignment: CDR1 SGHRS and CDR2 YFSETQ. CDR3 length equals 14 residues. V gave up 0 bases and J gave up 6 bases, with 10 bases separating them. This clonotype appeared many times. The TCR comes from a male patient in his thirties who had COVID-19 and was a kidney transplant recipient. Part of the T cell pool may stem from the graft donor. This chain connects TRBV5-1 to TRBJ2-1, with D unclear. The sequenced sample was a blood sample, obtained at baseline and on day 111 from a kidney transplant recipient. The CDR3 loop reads CASSLGPSTNEQFF. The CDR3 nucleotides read TGCGCCAGCAGCTTGGGGCCCTCGACCAATGAGCAGTTCTTC.